Included here is one TCR beta chain sequence, with context. Antigen specificity is unknown. This entry is derived from a study of STAT3 mutations in large granular lymphocyte leukemia. This table comes from immunoSEQ multiplex PCR, and its TCRdb copy is limited to in-frame clones, with some not included. The sample lists over 25,000 clones; roughly 80% were seen once. CDR3 length: 16 residues. The V and J ends lost 4 bases and 0 bases respectively, with 10 bases between them. Germline-derived CDR1 and CDR2 are LGHNA and YNFKEQ. Regarding the study as a whole: Every T-LGLL patient had at least one immunodominant TCRbeta clonotype. All newly emerging clones after therapy were STAT3 wild type.

The material sequenced was peripheral blood mononuclear cells. This receptor was taken from a woman aged 45-59 years with T-cell large granular lymphocyte leukemia. Some clones in this sample may be carry-over from other donors' samples. The chain links TRBV4-2 to TRBJ2-6; unclear D gene. The CDR3 coding sequence is TGTGCCAGCAGCCCTGACCTTTTCTCTGGGGCCAACGTCCTGACTTTC. Its protein is CASSPDLFSGANVLTF.